This T cell receptor (beta chain) came from a study of OX40 agonist ivuxolimab in advanced cancers. V dropped 4 bases and J dropped 4 bases, with 3 bases sitting between them. CDR1 is ENHRY, CDR2 SYGVKD, per germline. This CDR3 is 11 amino acids long. TCRdb's copy holds only in-frame clones and misses some; the assay was immunoSEQ multiplex PCR. This repertoire shows about 87,000 clones, approximately 87% found once; its top ten account for about 1.6%. In regard to this clone: Its antigen is unidentified.

The study, taken as a whole, reports: Averaged across samples, CD8+ T cells carried more expanded clones than CD4+ did.

Sequences were derived from CD4+ or CD8+ T cells sorted from blood, sampled in a trial of the OX40 agonist ivuxolimab. This chain connects TRBV10-3 to TRBJ2-3; D ambiguous. The TCR was taken from an adult with an advanced solid tumor such as melanoma, head and neck, liver or kidney cancer. The CDR3 spells CAISGADTQYF. The CDR3 DNA reads TGTGCCATCAGTGGGGCAGATACGCAGTATTTT.